This T cell receptor (beta chain) was identified in a study of T cells expressing NK-cell markers (TCRdb year 2020). Background on the whole study: Seven to nine donors provided sorted CD3+CD56+NKG2C+, CD3+CD56+NKG2C- and CD3+CD56-NKG2C+ T-cell subsets, whose TCR beta-chain repertoires were profiled. Of the eight sequenced donors, seven were found to be HCMV-seropositive and one was found to be HCMV-seronegative. Randomly selected healthy volunteers, three men and five women, were used as the eight sequenced donors. Sequencing of the libraries produced 2 x 150 bp reads on Illumina HiSeq 2000/2500, MiSeq or NextSeq.

The study at large found these results: For six donors, the dominant CD3+CD56+NKG2C+ clonotypes were among the top 10 CD8+ clonotypes and accounted for roughly 1.0-7.5% of CD8+ T cells. It remained unclear whether the expanded NKG2C-expressing T cell clones were specific for HCMV antigens. Those dominant clonotypes were again the most abundant among CD3+CD56-NKG2C+ cells in a few donors, at roughly 25-60.1%.

Sequencer: Illumina HiSeq 2000. TCR beta cDNA libraries were prepared using 5'RACE template switching, which introduced a universal primer site and unique molecular identifiers. cDNA synthesis was primed from the TCR beta constant segment, followed by two successive PCR amplification steps. The original methods were these. MIGEC handled demultiplexing of the reads and grouping by UMI, while MiTCR was used to assemble and quantify clonotypes. To exclude erroneous sequences, any TCR cDNA sequence not supported by at least two reads was discarded. The tcR package was used for downstream repertoire analysis, with clonotypes matched between fractions based on CDR3 nucleotide sequence plus V segment. VDJmatch was used to annotate antigen specificity against VDJdb, with one amino acid substitution in CDR3 permitted. Through TCRdb reprocessing, the reads give one entry per CDR3 protein sequence; DNA is omitted. For this entry, the V and J calls and clone size follow TCRdb and not the study's own pipeline. The table for this sample lists about 390,000 distinct CDR3 sequences. The biggest ten clones account for approximately 11% of the sample.

Counted from cysteine to phenylalanine, this CDR3 has 15 amino acids. The entry carries no DNA sequence. CDR1 and CDR2, looked up from the germline V gene, are SGHDT and YYEEEE. HCMV-specific IgG was detected in serum with a commercial ELISA kit to determine HCMV serostatus. Peripheral blood mononuclear cells were isolated from blood by Ficoll density gradient centrifugation. For this clonotype: The target of this receptor is not known.

The chain is encoded by TRBV5-6 joined to TRBJ1-2. This TCR came from a woman in her forties or fifties in good health. Donor details come from another sample of the same person, matched by shared clones. Sequenced material: blood T cells: a sorted CD56 or NKG2C T cell subset, CD4+ or CD8+ T cells, or bulk PBMC T cells (not recorded which). Here the CDR3 is given as CASSVARGLPRDYTF.